This record looks at one TCR beta chain sequence and its context. Its specific antigen is unknown. No quality values exist for individual bases; no much larger clone is one base distant. Collaborating institutions collected whole blood in K2EDTA tubes following their own protocols. For TCRbeta analysis, collaborator samples were shipped as frozen whole blood, as isolated PBMCs, or as DNA extracted from either sample type. The cysteine opens and the phenylalanine closes a CDR3 of 16 amino acids. The DNA shown is the 48-base CDR3, in frame from base 1. From a lookup of the germline V gene (reference sequence), CDR1 and CDR2 are PRHDT and FYEKMQ. Trimmed from V: 4 bases; trimmed from J: 2 bases; junction bases lacking a gene match: 10. This entry comes from a study of blood T cell repertoires in COVID-19 (dated by TCRdb to about 2020). For context, the study as a whole: Samples from collaborators originated in the United States, Italy and Spain and spanned both the acute and convalescent phases of COVID-19. A freely available public database, intended as a resource for researchers studying the immune response to SARS-CoV-2, is where the repertoires were released. HLA class I and class II types, where available, came from metadata supplied by the sample provider rather than from assay-based typing. Deeply sampled blood TCRbeta repertoires from subjects exposed to, actively infected with, or recovered from COVID-19 were included in the dataset. The prospective study material was composed of cDNA or gDNA derived from T cells, B-cell-depleted T cells, or PBMCs. Samples came from the ongoing ImmuneRACE study (first 160 participants) plus 1,254 subjects from 6 global collaborators. Sample metadata almost always included a de-identified subject ID, COVID-19 status, age in years and sex. The full study reports these points: How much clinical and demographic metadata was included differed by source and by participant, and the metadata was provided uncurated.

The immunoSEQ Assay, a bias-controlled multiplex PCR, was used to amplify TCRbeta CDR3 regions from genomic DNA. As for the original processing: The number of nucleated cells in each sample was estimated by amplification of reference gene primers within the assay. Sequence reads were collapsed and filtered to measure the absolute abundance of every unique TCRbeta CDR3 rearrangement. Productive Simpson clonality was computed per sample as the square root of Simpson's diversity index over productive rearrangements. TCRdb provides this immuneACCESS table in a form limited to in-frame rearrangements. Some clones are lacking; in checked studies, under half of them reflect an unresolved V gene, and why the rest are absent is not known. That table supplies the V and J calls and clone size; D and trimming were determined from the DNA. A total of around 250,000 clones appear in this sample, about 89% of them only once. Of the sample, around 9% is held by the ten largest clones.

The sequence is built from TRBV13 and TRBJ1-1; 7 of the junction bases match TRBD1. The sequenced sample was peripheral blood. The sequence was obtained from a man between 40 and 49 years old with active or convalescent COVID-19. Here the CDR3 is given as CASSSRGDRANTEAFF. In nucleotides, the sequence is TGTGCCAGCAGCTCCAGAGGAGACAGGGCTAACACTGAAGCTTTCTTT.